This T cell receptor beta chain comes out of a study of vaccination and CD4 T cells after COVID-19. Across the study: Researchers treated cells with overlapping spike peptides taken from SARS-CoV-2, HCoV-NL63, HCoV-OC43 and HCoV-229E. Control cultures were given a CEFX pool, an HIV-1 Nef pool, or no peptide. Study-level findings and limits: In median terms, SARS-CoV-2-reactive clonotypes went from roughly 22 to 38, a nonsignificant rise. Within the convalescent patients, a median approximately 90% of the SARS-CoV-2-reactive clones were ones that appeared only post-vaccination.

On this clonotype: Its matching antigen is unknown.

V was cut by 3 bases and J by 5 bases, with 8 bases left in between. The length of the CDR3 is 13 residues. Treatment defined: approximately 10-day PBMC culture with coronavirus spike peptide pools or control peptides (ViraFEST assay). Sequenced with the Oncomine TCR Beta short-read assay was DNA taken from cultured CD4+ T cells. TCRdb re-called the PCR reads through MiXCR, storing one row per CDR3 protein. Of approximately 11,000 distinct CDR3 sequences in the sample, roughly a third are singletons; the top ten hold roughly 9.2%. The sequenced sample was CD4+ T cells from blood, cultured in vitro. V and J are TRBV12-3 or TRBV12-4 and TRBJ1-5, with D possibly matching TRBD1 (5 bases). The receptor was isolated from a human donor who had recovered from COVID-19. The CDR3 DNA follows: TGTGCCAGCAGTTTCAGGGAGGATCAGCCCCAGCATTTT. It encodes CASSFREDQPQHF.